The rows below give T cell receptor beta chains drawn from one sample of a study of blood T cell repertoires in COVID-19. Assay used: immunoSEQ multiplex PCR; TCRdb lists only in-frame clones, some missing. The sample holds about 310,000 clones, around 91% seen once. Specimen: PBMCs or T cells enriched from blood (not recorded which). These receptors originate from a woman in her thirties or forties who had recovered from COVID-19. The CDR3 runs from the conserved cysteine through the conserved F or W. Fields, in order: V gene, D gene, J gene, clone size, CDR3 protein, CDR3 DNA. D genes are given only for firm matches. A clone size is listed for some rows: how often the clone was seen (once, few, many), or a class if it is expanded.

V: TRBV18
D: -
J: TRBJ1-1
size: -
CDR3: CASSLQGPNTEAFF
DNA: TGTGCCAGCTCACTACAGGGCCCGAACACTGAAGCTTTCTTT

V: TRBV9
D: -
J: TRBJ1-2
size: -
CDR3: CASRGTLNYGYTF
DNA: TGTGCCAGCAGGGGGACACTGAACTATGGCTACACCTTC

V: TRBV5-4
D: TRBD1
J: TRBJ1-4
size: few
CDR3: CASSYGQATNEKLFF
DNA: TGTGCCAGCAGCTATGGACAGGCGACTAATGAAAAACTGTTTTTT

V: TRBV21-1
D: -
J: TRBJ2-1
size: -
CDR3: CASSQAKYRPRNEQFF
DNA: TGTGCCAGCAGTCAAGCAAAGTATCGCCCTAGGAATGAGCAGTTCTTC

V: TRBV11-1
D: -
J: TRBJ2-3
size: -
CDR3: CASSWDPGADTQYF
DNA: TGTGCCAGCAGCTGGGATCCCGGGGCAGATACGCAGTATTTT

V: TRBV19
D: TRBD1
J: TRBJ1-4
size: -
CDR3: CASSLRWPGGGAEKLFF
DNA: TGTGCCAGTAGTCTTCGTTGGCCAGGGGGTGGTGCGGAAAAACTGTTTTTT

V: TRBV9
D: -
J: TRBJ2-7
size: -
CDR3: CASSVDLGAVEQYF
DNA: TGTGCCAGCAGCGTAGATCTGGGGGCTGTCGAGCAGTACTTC

V: TRBV9
D: TRBD2
J: TRBJ2-5
size: once
CDR3: CASSPGSASGGIETQYF
DNA: TGTGCCAGCAGCCCCGGTAGTGCTAGCGGGGGGATAGAGACCCAGTACTTC

V: TRBV3-1/TRBV3-2
D: TRBD2
J: TRBJ2-1
size: few
CDR3: CASAPQLAWSNEQFF
DNA: TGTGCCAGCGCCCCTCAACTAGCGTGGTCGAATGAGCAGTTCTTC

V: TRBV9
D: TRBD2
J: TRBJ2-3
size: -
CDR3: CASSRERGGTDTQYF
DNA: TGTGCCAGCTCACGGGAGCGGGGGGGCACAGATACGCAGTATTTT

V: TRBV7-9
D: -
J: TRBJ1-3
size: -
CDR3: CASSLASGQHPGNTIYF
DNA: TGTGCCAGCAGCTTAGCCTCTGGACAGCACCCTGGAAACACCATATATTTT

V: TRBV4-3
D: TRBD2
J: TRBJ2-5
size: -
CDR3: CASSQEPLAGEQETQYF
DNA: TGCGCCAGCAGCCAGGAACCACTAGCGGGGGAGCAAGAGACCCAGTACTTC

V: TRBV7-9
D: -
J: TRBJ2-7
size: once
CDR3: CASSPNRSPYEQYF
DNA: TGTGCCAGCAGCCCAAACAGGTCGCCCTACGAGCAGTACTTC

V: TRBV6-5
D: TRBD1
J: TRBJ2-2
size: -
CDR3: CASSYSAGGTGELFF
DNA: TGTGCCAGCAGTTACTCGGCAGGGGGAACCGGGGAGCTGTTTTTT

V: TRBV6-5
D: -
J: TRBJ2-3
size: -
CDR3: CASSRGDTQYF
DNA: TGTGCCAGCAGTAGAGGAGATACGCAGTATTTT

V: TRBV5-1
D: TRBD1
J: TRBJ1-4
size: -
CDR3: CASSPDPRGQYEKLFF
DNA: TGCGCCAGCAGCCCGGACCCCAGGGGGCAGTATGAAAAACTGTTTTTT

V: TRBV5-6
D: TRBD1
J: TRBJ1-2
size: -
CDR3: CASIQLVDRGGYTF
DNA: TGTGCCAGCATCCAACTCGTCGACAGGGGGGGCTACACCTTC

V: TRBV3-1/TRBV3-2
D: -
J: TRBJ2-7
size: once
CDR3: CASSQEGRGTYEQYF
DNA: TGTGCCAGCAGCCAAGAGGGGAGAGGAACCTACGAGCAGTACTTC

V: TRBV5-5
D: -
J: TRBJ2-2
size: -
CDR3: CASSLSAATGELFF
DNA: TGTGCCAGCAGCTTGTCGGCGGCAACCGGGGAGCTGTTTTTT

V: TRBV6-6
D: -
J: TRBJ2-7
size: -
CDR3: CASSYSERNNHYEQYF
DNA: TGTGCCAGCAGTTACTCCGAGCGGAACAATCACTACGAGCAGTACTTC

V: TRBV19
D: -
J: TRBJ2-5
size: -
CDR3: CASSTTGTETQYF
DNA: TGTGCCAGTAGTACTACAGGGACAGAGACCCAGTACTTC

V: TRBV4-3
D: TRBD1
J: TRBJ1-1
size: once
CDR3: CASSQDNRGRAEAFF
DNA: TGCGCCAGCAGCCAAGATAACAGGGGTAGAGCTGAAGCTTTCTTT

V: TRBV7-9
D: TRBD2
J: TRBJ2-3
size: -
CDR3: CASSLAGLAGADTQYF
DNA: TGTGCCAGCAGCTTAGCCGGACTAGCGGGAGCAGATACGCAGTATTTT